One TCR beta chain is described in this entry. Its antigen is still unknown. Nothing much larger sits one base from this clone, and base qualities are not available. The cysteine opens and the phenylalanine closes a CDR3 of 15 amino acids. Kept here is only the CDR3 DNA, which spans 45 bases and is read in frame from base 1. Relative to germline, V is 3 bases shorter and J is 2 bases shorter, with 13 bases between their ends. The germline V gene specifies SGDLS as CDR1 and YYNGEE as CDR2. This sample stems from a study of OX40 agonist ivuxolimab in advanced cancers. Regarding the complete study: Ivuxolimab was an agonistic, fully human IgG2 monoclonal antibody directed against OX40 (CD134), a costimulatory receptor. Partial responses occurred in three dose-escalation patients, of whom one had hepatocellular carcinoma and two had cutaneous melanoma. Of the approximately 50 patients in dose escalation, 19 had hepatocellular carcinoma, some 15 had melanoma, 9 had renal cell carcinoma and 9 had head and neck cancer. Prior anti-PD-1, anti-PD-L1 or anti-CTLA-4 therapy was permitted, and checkpoint inhibitors had been received by under 50% of dose-escalation patients. Intravenous ivuxolimab was administered to patients every 2 weeks at six dose levels: 0.01, 0.1, 0.3, 1.5, 3 and 10 mg/kg. Peripheral TCRbeta sequencing aimed to test whether ivuxolimab altered TCR sequence diversity and caused clonal T-cell expansion. The paper describes the monotherapy dose-escalation part (N of about 52 patients) of the phase I trial of ivuxolimab. The dose-escalation cohort was about 86% male with a mean age of 60 years, ranging from 23 to 79.

The study at large found these results: After ivuxolimab, more expanded clones were found on average in CD8+ T cells than in CD4+ T cells. Low levels of normalized T-cell clonal expansion were also shown by some nonresponding patients. Partial responders in the 0.1-3.0 mg/kg groups had among the lowest normalized peripheral clonal expansion, especially among CD8+ T cells. The antigen specificity of the peripheral T cells that underwent clonal expansion was not determined. At doses of 0.1 to 3.0 mg/kg, clonal expansion of both CD4+ and CD8+ T cells in blood was seen between baseline and week 6.

Patients with a history of autoimmune disease or receiving systemic immunosuppression were excluded from the trial. Peripheral blood for TCR sequencing was drawn from every dose cohort at baseline, at cycle 4 day 1 and at cycle 7 day 1. The samples were taken from a phase I, first-in-human, multicenter, open-label dose-escalation trial of ivuxolimab. The trial enrolled adults with locally advanced or metastatic head and neck squamous cell, hepatocellular, melanoma or renal cell carcinoma. Before TCR sequencing, CD4+ T cells and CD8+ T cells from peripheral blood were sorted into separate populations. For sequencing of the TCRbeta CDR3 region, genomic DNA was extracted from the sorted cells. TCRbeta CDR3 regions were sequenced using the immunoSEQ Assay. Drawn from immuneACCESS, this table holds only the in-frame rearrangements with V and J called that TCRdb kept. Clones are partly lost; checked studies trace under half to an unresolved V gene and leave the rest unexplained. The sample yields more than 50,000 clones; approximately 89% were counted once. The ten largest clones take up around 11% of the sample.

This TCR was recovered from an adult with an advanced solid tumor such as melanoma, head and neck, liver or kidney cancer. The material was CD4+ or CD8+ T cells sorted from blood, obtained in a trial of the OX40 agonist ivuxolimab. The rearranged chain carries TRBV9 and TRBJ2-3; the D call is tentative, TRBD1 or TRBD2, as each matches 5 bases. The sequenced DNA is TGTGCCAGCAGCGATACCGGGACCCTCACAGATACGCAGTATTTT. It translates to CASSDTGTLTDTQYF.